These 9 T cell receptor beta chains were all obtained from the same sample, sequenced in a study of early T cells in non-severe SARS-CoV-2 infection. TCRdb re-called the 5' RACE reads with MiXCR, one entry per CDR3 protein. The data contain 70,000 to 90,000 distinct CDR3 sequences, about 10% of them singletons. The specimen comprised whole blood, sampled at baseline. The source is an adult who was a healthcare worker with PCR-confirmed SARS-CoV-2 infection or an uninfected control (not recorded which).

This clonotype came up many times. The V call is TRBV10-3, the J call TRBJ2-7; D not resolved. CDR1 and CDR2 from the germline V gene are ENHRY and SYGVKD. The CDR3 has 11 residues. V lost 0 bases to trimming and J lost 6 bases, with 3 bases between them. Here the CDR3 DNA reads TGTGCCATCAGTGAGTCGACCGAGCAGTACTTC. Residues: CAISESTEQYF.

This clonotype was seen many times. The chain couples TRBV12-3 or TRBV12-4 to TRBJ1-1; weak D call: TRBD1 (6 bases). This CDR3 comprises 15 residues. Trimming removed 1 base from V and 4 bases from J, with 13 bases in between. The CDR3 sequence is CASSLDLQGTTEAFF. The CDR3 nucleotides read TGTGCCAGCAGTTTAGATCTGCAGGGGACCACTGAAGCTTTCTTT.

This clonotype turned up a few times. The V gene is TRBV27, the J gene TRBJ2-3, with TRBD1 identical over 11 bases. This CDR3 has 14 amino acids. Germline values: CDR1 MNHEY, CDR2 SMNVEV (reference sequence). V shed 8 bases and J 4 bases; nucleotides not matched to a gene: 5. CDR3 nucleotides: TGTGCCAGCGGACAGGGGGCGCGGGCAGATACGCAGTATTTT. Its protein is CASGQGARADTQYF.

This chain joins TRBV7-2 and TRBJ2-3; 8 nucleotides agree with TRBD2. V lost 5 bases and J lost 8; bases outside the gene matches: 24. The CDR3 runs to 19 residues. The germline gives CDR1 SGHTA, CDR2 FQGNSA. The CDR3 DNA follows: TGTGCCAGCAGCCGATATCAGGGCGCCTTGAGCGGGGGTCGAGTTACGCAGTATTTT. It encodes CASSRYQGALSGGRVTQYF.

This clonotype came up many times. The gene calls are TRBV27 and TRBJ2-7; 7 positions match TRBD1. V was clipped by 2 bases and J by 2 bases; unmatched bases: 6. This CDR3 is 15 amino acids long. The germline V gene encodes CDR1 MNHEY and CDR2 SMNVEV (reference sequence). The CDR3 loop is CASSLGGQITYEQYF. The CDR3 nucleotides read TGTGCCAGCAGTTTAGGGGGACAGATTACCTACGAGCAGTACTTC.

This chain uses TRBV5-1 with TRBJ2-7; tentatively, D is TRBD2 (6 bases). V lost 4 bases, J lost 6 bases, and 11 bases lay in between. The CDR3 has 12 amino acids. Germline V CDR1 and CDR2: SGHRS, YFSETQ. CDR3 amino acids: CASSRPGVEQYF. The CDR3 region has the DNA TGCGCCAGCAGCCGTCCGGGGGTCGAGCAGTACTTC.

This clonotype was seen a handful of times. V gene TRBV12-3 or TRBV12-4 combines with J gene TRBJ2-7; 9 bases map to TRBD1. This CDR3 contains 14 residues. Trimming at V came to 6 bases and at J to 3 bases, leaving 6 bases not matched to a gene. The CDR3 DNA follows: TGTGCCAGCAGCGACCGGGACAGGGTCTACGAGCAGTACTTC. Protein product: CASSDRDRVYEQYF.

The CDR3 DNA reads as TGTGCCAGCAGCTCAGGGGACAGGGGGCATTATGAAGCTTTCTTT. It codes for CASSSGDRGHYEAFF. V usage is TRBV5-6 and J usage is TRBJ1-1; TRBD1 matches 12 bases. Germline lookup yields CDR1 SGHDT and CDR2 YYEEEE. V was clipped by 3 bases and J by 7 bases; unmatched bases: 7. This CDR3 contains 15 residues. The complete variable domain, with remaining parts taken from reference TRBV5-6 and TRBJ1-1, reads DAGVTQSPTHLIKTRGQQVTLRCSPKSGHDTVSWYQQALGQGPQFIFQYYEEEERQRGNFPDRFSGHQFPNYSSELNVNALLLGDSALYLCASSSGDRGHYEAFFGQGTRLTVV.

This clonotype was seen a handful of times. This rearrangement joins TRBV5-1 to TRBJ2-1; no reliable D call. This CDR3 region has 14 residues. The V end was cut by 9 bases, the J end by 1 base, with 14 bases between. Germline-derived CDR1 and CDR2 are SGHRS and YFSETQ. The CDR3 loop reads CATTYSNSYNEQFF. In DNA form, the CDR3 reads TGCGCCACCACCTACTCCAATTCCTACAATGAGCAGTTCTTC.